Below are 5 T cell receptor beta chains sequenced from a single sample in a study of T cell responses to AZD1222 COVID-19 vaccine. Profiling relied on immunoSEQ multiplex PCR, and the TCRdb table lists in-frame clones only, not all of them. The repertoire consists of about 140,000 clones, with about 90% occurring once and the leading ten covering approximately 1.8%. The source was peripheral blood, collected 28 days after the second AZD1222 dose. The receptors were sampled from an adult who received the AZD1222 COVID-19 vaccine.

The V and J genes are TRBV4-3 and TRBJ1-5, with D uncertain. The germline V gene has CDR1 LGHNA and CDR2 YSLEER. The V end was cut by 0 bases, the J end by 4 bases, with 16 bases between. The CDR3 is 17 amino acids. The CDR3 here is CASSQDLGVIGNQPQHF. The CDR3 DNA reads TGCGCCAGCAGCCAAGATCTAGGAGTGATCGGGAATCAGCCCCAGCATTTT.

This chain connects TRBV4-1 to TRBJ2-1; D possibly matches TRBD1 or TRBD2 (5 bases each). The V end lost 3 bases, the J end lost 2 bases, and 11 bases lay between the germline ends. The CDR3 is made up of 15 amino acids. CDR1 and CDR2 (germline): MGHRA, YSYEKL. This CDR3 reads CASSQGEMTYNEQFF. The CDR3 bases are TGCGCCAGCAGCCAGGGGGAGATGACCTACAATGAGCAGTTCTTC.

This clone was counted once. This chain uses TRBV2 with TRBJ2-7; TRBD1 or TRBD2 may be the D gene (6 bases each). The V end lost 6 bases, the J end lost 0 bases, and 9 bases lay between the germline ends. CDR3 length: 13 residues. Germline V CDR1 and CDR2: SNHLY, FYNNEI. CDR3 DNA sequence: TGTGCCAGCAGGGAGGGGGTCTCCTACGAGCAGTACTTC. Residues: CASREGVSYEQYF.

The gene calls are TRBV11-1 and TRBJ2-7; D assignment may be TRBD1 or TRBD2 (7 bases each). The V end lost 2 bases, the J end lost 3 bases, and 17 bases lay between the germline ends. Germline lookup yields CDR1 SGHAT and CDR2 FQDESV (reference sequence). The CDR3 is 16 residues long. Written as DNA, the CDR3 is TGTGCCAGCAGCTTAATGGGGAGGGGGCGTCACTACGAGCAGTACTTC. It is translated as CASSLMGRGRHYEQYF. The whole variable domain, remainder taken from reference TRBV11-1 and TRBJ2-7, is EAEVAQSPRYKITEKSQAVAFWCDPISGHATLYWYRQILGQGPELLVQFQDESVVDDSQLPKDRFSAERLKGVDSTLKIQPAELGDSAMYLCASSLMGRGRHYEQYFGPGTRLTVT.

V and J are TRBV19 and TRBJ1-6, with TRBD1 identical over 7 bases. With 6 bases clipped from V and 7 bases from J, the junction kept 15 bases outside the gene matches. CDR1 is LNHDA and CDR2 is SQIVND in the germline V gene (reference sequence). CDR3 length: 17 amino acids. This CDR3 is CASSRHRNRGQNSPLHF. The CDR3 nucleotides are TGTGCCAGTAGCCGACACCGGAACAGGGGACAGAATTCACCCCTCCACTTT.